The 17 T cell receptor beta chains below come from one sample, sequenced in a study of T cell repertoires in cytomegalovirus infection. TCRdb recomputed calls from the reads with MiXCR, one row per CDR3 protein. In the table there are 510,000 or so distinct CDR3 sequences, less than 30% of which are singletons. Sequenced: PBMCs. Receptors originate from a human donor in good health (CMV status not recorded). Some clones in this sample may be carry-over from other donors' samples.

V gene TRBV20-1 combines with J gene TRBJ1-1; 7 nucleotides match TRBD1. The CDR3 covers 13 residues. CDR1 is DFQATT, CDR2 SNEGSKA, per germline (reference sequence). V was clipped by 6 bases and J by 1 base; unmatched bases: 5. In DNA form, the CDR3 reads TGCAGTGCACCGGGACAGCCGAACACTGAAGCTTTCTTT. Translated: CSAPGQPNTEAFF.

This clonotype appeared a few times. The V gene is TRBV7-9, the J gene TRBJ1-2; 7 bases line up with TRBD1. Trimming at V came to 4 bases and at J to 4 bases, leaving 9 bases not matched to a gene. The CDR3 is 15 residues long. Germline assignment: CDR1 SEHNR and CDR2 FQNEAQ (reference sequence). The CDR3 DNA reads TGTGCCAGCAGCTCCACCAAGGACAGGCCCTATGGCTACACCTTC. Protein: CASSSTKDRPYGYTF.

This clonotype was detected a few times. The chain has TRBV6-8 and TRBJ2-1; D perhaps matches TRBD2 (6 bases). This CDR3 spans 13 amino acids. Trimming left V 6 bases short and J 5 bases short, with 11 bases between. CDR1 is MNHGY, CDR2 SAAAGT, per germline. CDR3 region: CASRNGGNNEQFF. CDR3 in DNA: TGTGCCAGCAGAAACGGGGGAAACAATGAGCAGTTCTTC.

The rearrangement links TRBV12-5 to TRBJ1-1, with TRBD1 matching over 9 bases. CDR1 is LGHNT, CDR2 FRNRAP, per germline. This CDR3 comprises 16 residues. Trimming took 2 bases from V and 3 from J; bases not matched to a gene: 7. CDR3 nucleotide sequence: TGTGCTAGTGGTTTGCCCTCGGGACAGGGCTACACTGAAGCTTTCTTT. Its translation is CASGLPSGQGYTEAFF.

This clonotype came up a few times. The chain is built from TRBV27 and TRBJ2-2; D remains ambiguous. CDR3 size: 14 residues. The ends were cut back, 8 bases at V and 1 base at J, with 11 bases in the middle. CDR1 is MNHEY and CDR2 is SMNVEV in the germline V gene (reference sequence). As DNA, the CDR3 is TGTGCCAGCGCCGGCCGGTTGAACACCGGGGAGCTGTTTTTT. Amino acid sequence: CASAGRLNTGELFF.

The sample holds many counts of this clonotype. The rearrangement joins TRBV12-3 or TRBV12-4 to TRBJ2-6; no firm D call. CDR3 length equals 14 residues. Trimming removed 7 bases from V and 16 bases from J, with 23 bases in between. CDR3 sequence: CASTLGPHIPLLTF. The DNA for the CDR3 is TGTGCCAGCACCCTCGGACCTCACATACCCCTGCTGACTTTC.

Only a few counts were recorded for this clonotype. V and J are TRBV24-1 and TRBJ2-1; 9 nucleotides agree with TRBD1. The trim removed 10 bases at V and 4 bases at J, leaving 4 bases unmatched. This CDR3 is 13 amino acids long. Germline values: CDR1 KGHDR, CDR2 SFDVKD. The CDR3 loop is CATRQGGYNEQFF. The DNA for the CDR3 is TGTGCCACACGACAGGGGGGTTACAATGAGCAGTTCTTC.

This clonotype has only a few counts. The chain employs TRBV28 and TRBJ2-1; D uncertain. This CDR3 has 13 residues. V lost 3 bases to trimming and J lost 9 bases, with 12 bases between them. Germline loops: CDR1 MDHEN, CDR2 SYDVKM. The CDR3: CASSFLVSVEQFF. The DNA for the CDR3 is TGTGCCAGCAGTTTTCTAGTTTCAGTTGAGCAGTTCTTC.

The chain links TRBV15 to TRBJ2-1; D may be TRBD2 (5 bases). V lost 3 bases and J 12 bases, leaving 12 bases between the germline ends. Germline CDR1 is LNHNV and CDR2 is YYDKDF (reference sequence). CDR3 length: 12 amino acids. CDR3 protein: CATSSLGEGQFF. The CDR3 DNA sequence: TGTGCCACCAGCAGTCTGGGCGAGGGGCAGTTCTTC.

This clonotype has just a few counts. The chain recombines TRBV4-1 with TRBJ2-1; 10 positions agree with TRBD2. The germline V gene has CDR1 MGHRA and CDR2 YSYEKL. The length of the CDR3 is 17 residues. Trimming at V came to 1 base and at J to 3 bases, leaving 6 bases not matched to a gene. The CDR3 sequence is CASSQGASGGLYNEQFF. DNA of the CDR3: TGCGCCAGCAGCCAAGGAGCTAGCGGGGGACTCTACAATGAGCAGTTCTTC.

The gene calls are TRBV2 and TRBJ2-1; 10 bases line up with TRBD2. CDR1 is SNHLY, CDR2 FYNNEI, per germline. There are 15 residues in the CDR3. V was pared by 10 bases and J by 0 bases, with 6 bases of the junction left unmatched. CDR3 nucleotides: TGTGCCACCGGACTAGCGGAGACCTCCTACAATGAGCAGTTCTTC. This encodes CATGLAETSYNEQFF.

The chain joins TRBV19 to TRBJ1-2; 9 nucleotides match TRBD1. Germline V gene lookup returns CDR1 LNHDA and CDR2 SQIVND (reference sequence). Losses at the gene ends were 1 base for V and 9 bases for J; bases not matched to a gene: 9. This CDR3 is 15 amino acids long. The DNA for the CDR3 is TGTGCCAGTAGTATAGTAGAGGCGGGACAGGGAAGCTACACCTTC. Translation gives CASSIVEAGQGSYTF.

V usage is TRBV27 and J usage is TRBJ2-1; perhaps TRBD2 as D (6 bases). Trimming shortened V by 0 bases and J by 3 bases, and 12 bases separated the two germline ends. This CDR3 is 16 amino acids long. Germline loops: CDR1 MNHEY, CDR2 SMNVEV (reference sequence). CDR3 residues: CASSLSSLANYNEQFF. DNA for the CDR3: TGTGCCAGCAGTTTATCGTCCCTAGCGAACTACAATGAGCAGTTCTTC.

This chain joins TRBV5-4 and TRBJ1-6; perhaps TRBD1 as D (6 bases). The CDR3 contains 13 residues. Germline CDR1 and CDR2: SGHNT and YYREEE (reference sequence). Between the trimmed V and J ends, which lost 0 bases and 12 bases, there was a span of 10 bases. The CDR3 nucleotides read TGTGCCAGCAGCTTGGAGGACAGAGAACCCCTCCACTTT. It yields the protein CASSLEDREPLHF.

The rearrangement joins TRBV5-5 to TRBJ1-2, with TRBD1 matching over 7 bases. With V trimmed by 4 bases and J by 4 bases, 4 bases remained unmatched. The germline CDR1 and CDR2 sequences are SGHKS and YYEKEE (reference sequence). The CDR3 length is 13 residues. CDR3 sequence reads: CASSPQGVYGYTF. The CDR3 coding sequence is TGTGCCAGCAGCCCGCAGGGGGTCTATGGCTACACCTTC.

This rearrangement joins TRBV20-1 to TRBJ2-1, with D maybe TRBD2 (5 bases). Trimming pared 6 bases from V and 6 bases from J, leaving 18 bases between. Germline V gene data show CDR1 as DFQATT and CDR2 as SNEGSKA (reference sequence). The CDR3 sequence is 14 residues long. CDR3 coding DNA: TGCAGTGCCCTGGACCGAGGGAGCAGCAATGAGCAGTTCTTC. Translation gives CSALDRGSSNEQFF.

The chain couples TRBV25-1 to TRBJ1-1; D remains unclear. CDR1 and CDR2 (germline): MGHDK, SYGVNS. This CDR3 has 15 amino acids. V was clipped by 3 bases and J by 1 base, with 12 bases between them. Written as DNA, the CDR3 is TGTGCCAGCAGTGATATCGGACCCCAGAACACTGAAGCTTTCTTT. This sequence encodes CASSDIGPQNTEAFF.